These T cell receptor beta chains were read from a single sample in a study of cytomegalovirus exposure and HLA in healthy donors. The method was immunoSEQ multiplex PCR; TCRdb's version includes in-frame clones alone and lacks a portion of them. Of roughly 100,000 clones in the sample, over 75% were seen once. The sample consisted of PBMCs. All receptors derive from a man in his 60s in good health and CMV-seronegative. CDR3s include the opening cysteine and the closing phenylalanine or tryptophan. A D gene is named only where the DNA matches it firmly. Some rows have no size entry. The others give once, few or many, or a class for an expanded clone.

v_call,clone_size,d_call,cdr3_aa
TRBV6-5,few,-,CASKQGNYGYTF
TRBV6-5,-,TRBD2,CASSYLSGLATQYF
TRBV5-6,-,-,CASSLRGYTGELFF
TRBV2,-,TRBD1,CASSERDRNQPQHF
TRBV30,-,-,CAWKWGQGLGYTF
TRBV5-4,-,TRBD2,CASSLAGTSGEVEQFF
TRBV29-1,-,-,CSVEGPAGYNEQFF
TRBV2,-,TRBD1,CASSKPPTGGFTDTQYF
TRBV5-1,-,-,CASSLAGGETQYF
TRBV28,-,TRBD1,CASSFDDRGRQNIQYF
TRBV19,few,-,CASRKAGDKRDTEAFF
TRBV7-9,-,-,CASSPYGEGSPLHF
TRBV6-4,-,-,CASSQDRSSYNEQFF
TRBV5-1,-,-,CASRPMGHGTDTQYF
TRBV4-1,-,-,CASSIFRYGYTF
TRBV7-2,-,-,CASSPPTDNTEAFF
TRBV19,-,TRBD1,CASRSTGSYGYTF
TRBV18,-,-,CASSPGAGHQPQHF
TRBV7-9,once,-,CASSSSETQYF
TRBV6-1,-,-,CASSQGTNSPLHF
TRBV29-1,-,-,CSVGTYEQYF
TRBV18,-,TRBD1,CASSNNPGTGKEAFF
TRBV19,-,TRBD1,CASLRPGTDYGYTF
TRBV27,-,TRBD2,CASSLRTSGGANPYEQYF
TRBV28,once,TRBD1,CASSLTGRVGYGYTF
TRBV15,once,TRBD1,CATKPGQEFAEAFF
TRBV9,once,-,CASSPRPAGGNTIYF
TRBV28,-,-,CASRSAGTSALAKNIQYF
TRBV5-1,-,TRBD1,CASSLGTGGQETQYF
TRBV7-9,few,-,CASSPALRNYGYTF
TRBV7-2,-,TRBD2,CASSYQRGEQETQYF
TRBV5-1,-,-,CASSSPRGPNTGELFF
TRBV7-8,-,-,CASSLVVQGGGYTF
TRBV13,-,-,CASSIQQGRALHF
TRBV28,few,-,CASSFAVRGGTGELFF
TRBV9,-,TRBD2,CASSVVGSGGQETQYF
TRBV5-5,-,TRBD2,CASSLGSGGSGANVLTF
TRBV6-5,-,TRBD1,CASSSGQGRSYTF
TRBV20-1,-,-,CSAVLGYGYTF
TRBV2,-,TRBD1,CASSQGVNQPQHF
TRBV2,-,-,CASNNHREGTEAFF
TRBV19,once,-,CASSTPGGGVENEQFF
TRBV5-1,-,TRBD1,CASSGSGQAYEQYF
TRBV5-1,-,TRBD1,CASSRQGNYGYTF
TRBV6-5,-,-,CASSYSRSSGANVLTF
TRBV29-1,-,-,CSVSSGVGQPQHF
TRBV7-2,-,TRBD1,CASRLSGQGRKGTEAFF
TRBV7-9,once,-,CSSSLGRDGYTF
TRBV18,-,-,CASSPLTGRTYNEQFF
TRBV18,-,TRBD2,CASSPPSRGGYEQFF